This is a list of T cell receptor beta chains from one sample in a study of blood T cells in healthy people across ages. TCRdb independently ran MiXCR on the 5' RACE reads; one entry per CDR3 protein. The sample yields about 780,000 distinct CDR3 sequences, around 50% seen once. Sequencing was performed on blood. These TCRs come from a man older than 75 in good health. Both conserved end residues are part of each CDR3. The order of the fields is V gene, D gene, J gene, clone size, CDR3 DNA, CDR3 protein. The D gene is left open where the match is weak. A clone size is listed for some rows: how often the clone was seen (once, few, many), or a class if it is expanded.

V gene: TRBV7-6
D gene: TRBD1
J gene: TRBJ1-4
clone size: -
CDR3 DNA: TGTGCCAGCAGCCACGGGGACAGGGATTATGAAAAACTGTTTTTT
CDR3 protein: CASSHGDRDYEKLFF

V gene: TRBV5-1
D gene: -
J gene: TRBJ2-1
clone size: -
CDR3 DNA: TGCGCCAGCCAATCGACCGGCTTCAATGAGCAGTTCTTC
CDR3 protein: CASQSTGFNEQFF

V gene: TRBV7-2
D gene: TRBD1
J gene: TRBJ2-1
clone size: -
CDR3 DNA: TGTGCCACCCGGACCGGGACAGTATACAATGAGCAGTTCTTC
CDR3 protein: CATRTGTVYNEQFF

V gene: TRBV5-1
D gene: TRBD2
J gene: TRBJ2-7
clone size: -
CDR3 DNA: TGCGCCAGCAGCACGGGACTAGCGGGAGCAAGCTCCTACGAGCAGTACTTC
CDR3 protein: CASSTGLAGASSYEQYF

V gene: TRBV5-1
D gene: TRBD1
J gene: TRBJ2-1
clone size: -
CDR3 DNA: TGCGCCAGCAGCGTTAACGACAGGGAAGGGCAGTTCTTC
CDR3 protein: CASSVNDREGQFF

V gene: TRBV20-1
D gene: -
J gene: TRBJ1-2
clone size: -
CDR3 DNA: TGCAGTGCCGGGGAGGGGTTCGGCTACACCTTC
CDR3 protein: CSAGEGFGYTF

V gene: TRBV2
D gene: -
J gene: TRBJ1-4
clone size: -
CDR3 DNA: TGTGCCAGCAGTGTTTCTGAAAAACTGTTTTTT
CDR3 protein: CASSVSEKLFF

V gene: TRBV9
D gene: -
J gene: TRBJ1-2
clone size: -
CDR3 DNA: TGTGCCAGCAGCGTAGGATCAATGGGTGGCCACACCTTC
CDR3 protein: CASSVGSMGGHTF

V gene: TRBV14
D gene: -
J gene: TRBJ2-7
clone size: few
CDR3 DNA: TGTGCCAGCAGCCAAGATCGCCGCAGGGGACTTGGGGAGCAGTACTTC
CDR3 protein: CASSQDRRRGLGEQYF

V gene: TRBV29-1
D gene: TRBD2
J gene: TRBJ2-1
clone size: -
CDR3 DNA: TGCAGCGGCACCGGACTAGCGGGGTCTCGGTATGAGCAGTTCTTC
CDR3 protein: CSGTGLAGSRYEQFF

V gene: TRBV9
D gene: TRBD2
J gene: TRBJ2-7
clone size: -
CDR3 DNA: TGTGCCAGCAGCGTCTCGCCCGGATACGGACTAGCGGGCTACGAGCAGTACTTC
CDR3 protein: CASSVSPGYGLAGYEQYF

V gene: TRBV5-1
D gene: -
J gene: TRBJ1-1
clone size: -
CDR3 DNA: TGCGCCAGCAAAGAGACAGCGAACACTGAAGCTTTCTTT
CDR3 protein: CASKETANTEAFF

V gene: TRBV20-1
D gene: -
J gene: TRBJ1-5
clone size: once
CDR3 DNA: TGCAGTGCTAGAGATGGGGAGGGACGTCAGCCCCAGCATTTT
CDR3 protein: CSARDGEGRQPQHF

V gene: TRBV5-1
D gene: -
J gene: TRBJ1-4
clone size: -
CDR3 DNA: TGCGCCAGCAGCTTGGACCCTTTCTATGAAAAACTGTTTTTT
CDR3 protein: CASSLDPFYEKLFF

V gene: TRBV3-1
D gene: TRBD1
J gene: TRBJ2-7
clone size: -
CDR3 DNA: TGTGCCAGCACACGGACAGGGTCCGCCTACGAGCAGTACTTC
CDR3 protein: CASTRTGSAYEQYF

V gene: TRBV29-1
D gene: TRBD2
J gene: TRBJ2-7
clone size: once
CDR3 DNA: TGCAGCGTTGAACCGCCAGCGGGAGGGGAAGGGGAGCAGTACTTC
CDR3 protein: CSVEPPAGGEGEQYF

V gene: TRBV24-1
D gene: -
J gene: TRBJ2-7
clone size: -
CDR3 DNA: TGTGCCACCAGTGTGATGGGTAGCTCCTACAATGAGCAGTACTTC
CDR3 protein: CATSVMGSSYNEQYF

V gene: TRBV5-5
D gene: -
J gene: TRBJ1-5
clone size: few
CDR3 DNA: TGTGCCAGCAGCTTGGGTGGGACTCATGATCAGCCCCAGCATTTT
CDR3 protein: CASSLGGTHDQPQHF

V gene: TRBV4-3
D gene: TRBD1
J gene: TRBJ2-1
clone size: -
CDR3 DNA: TGCGCCAGCAGCGAAGAGGGACAGGGAGTCGGTGAGCAGTTCTTC
CDR3 protein: CASSEEGQGVGEQFF

V gene: TRBV12-3/TRBV12-4
D gene: TRBD2
J gene: TRBJ2-3
clone size: -
CDR3 DNA: TGTGCCAGCGGGCCTAGCGGGAGCGTGGATATGCAGTATTTT
CDR3 protein: CASGPSGSVDMQYF

V gene: TRBV18
D gene: -
J gene: TRBJ1-4
clone size: -
CDR3 DNA: TGTGCCAGCTCCCCCGAGGCGCGTCAGGGTGAAAAACTGTTTTTT
CDR3 protein: CASSPEARQGEKLFF

V gene: TRBV12-3/TRBV12-4
D gene: -
J gene: TRBJ2-3
clone size: many
CDR3 DNA: TGTGCCAGCAGTGTAGGGGGAGCTGATACGCAGTATTTT
CDR3 protein: CASSVGGADTQYF

V gene: TRBV29-1
D gene: TRBD2
J gene: TRBJ2-1
clone size: -
CDR3 DNA: TGCAGCGAAAGGACTAGCGGGAGGGCCAATGAGCAGTTCTTC
CDR3 protein: CSERTSGRANEQFF

V gene: TRBV5-1
D gene: -
J gene: TRBJ2-1
clone size: -
CDR3 DNA: TGCGCCAGCAGCTTGGAAGGTTTAGCGGCCCACAATGAGCAGTTCTTC
CDR3 protein: CASSLEGLAAHNEQFF

V gene: TRBV7-2
D gene: TRBD2
J gene: TRBJ2-1
clone size: -
CDR3 DNA: TGTGCCAGCAGCTTAGCGACCGGACTAGAATACAATGAGCAGTTCTTC
CDR3 protein: CASSLATGLEYNEQFF

V gene: TRBV7-2
D gene: TRBD2
J gene: TRBJ2-1
clone size: -
CDR3 DNA: TGTGCCAGCAGCTTGACATCTAGCGGGAGGCGATACAATGAGCAGTTCTTC
CDR3 protein: CASSLTSSGRRYNEQFF

V gene: TRBV12-3/TRBV12-4
D gene: -
J gene: TRBJ2-6
clone size: few
CDR3 DNA: TGTGCCAGCAGTATAGGTGTGGGGGGGGCCAACGTCCTGACTTTC
CDR3 protein: CASSIGVGGANVLTF

V gene: TRBV20-1
D gene: -
J gene: TRBJ2-7
clone size: -
CDR3 DNA: TGCAGTGCTAAGGGGGAGGCAGGCAGGGGCTACGAGCAGTACTTC
CDR3 protein: CSAKGEAGRGYEQYF

V gene: TRBV2
D gene: -
J gene: TRBJ2-1
clone size: once
CDR3 DNA: TGTGCCAGCAGCGAGGCTGGGACTGCCCAGTTCTTC
CDR3 protein: CASSEAGTAQFF

V gene: TRBV20-1
D gene: -
J gene: TRBJ2-7
clone size: few
CDR3 DNA: TGCAGTGCTAGAGATTGGGGCTCCTACGAGCAGTACTTC
CDR3 protein: CSARDWGSYEQYF

V gene: TRBV3-1
D gene: TRBD2
J gene: TRBJ2-5
clone size: -
CDR3 DNA: TGTGCCAGCAGCCCTAGCGGGGGTAGAGAGACCCAGTACTTC
CDR3 protein: CASSPSGGRETQYF

V gene: TRBV12-3/TRBV12-4
D gene: TRBD1
J gene: TRBJ2-1
clone size: -
CDR3 DNA: TGTGCCAGCAGTTTCGGACAGGGGTGGAATGAGCAGTTCTTC
CDR3 protein: CASSFGQGWNEQFF

V gene: TRBV6-5
D gene: TRBD1
J gene: TRBJ2-7
clone size: few
CDR3 DNA: TGTGCCAGCAGTCGAGACAGGGGAATTAGCTACGAGCAGTACTTC
CDR3 protein: CASSRDRGISYEQYF

V gene: TRBV5-1
D gene: -
J gene: TRBJ1-6
clone size: few
CDR3 DNA: TGCGCCAGCAGCTTAAGGGAACCGTGGAATTCACCCCTCCACTTT
CDR3 protein: CASSLREPWNSPLHF

V gene: TRBV29-1
D gene: TRBD2
J gene: TRBJ2-7
clone size: -
CDR3 DNA: TGCAGCGTTGTCGGTCGGGGGGTACACGAGCAGTACTTC
CDR3 protein: CSVVGRGVHEQYF